The next 23 T cell receptor beta chains were all read from a single sample in a study of T cell responses to AZD1222 COVID-19 vaccine. Assay used: immunoSEQ multiplex PCR; TCRdb lists only in-frame clones, some missing. The sample lists 160,000 or so clones; around 90% were seen once. Sequences were derived from peripheral blood, sampled 28 days after the second AZD1222 dose. Source of these receptors: an adult who received the AZD1222 COVID-19 vaccine.

This chain connects TRBV19 to TRBJ1-2; D gene unclear. Germline CDR1 reads LNHDA; CDR2 reads SQIVND (reference sequence). V lost 3 bases and J 2 bases, leaving 10 bases between the germline ends. CDR3 length equals 14 residues. The CDR3 spells CASSMGRRNYGYTF. As DNA, the CDR3 is TGTGCCAGTAGTATGGGCCGCAGAAACTATGGCTACACCTTC.

A single count supports this clone. The V and J genes are TRBV19 and TRBJ2-7; D possibly uses TRBD1 or TRBD2 (5 bases each). The CDR3 contains 14 residues. Trimming cost V 5 bases and J 3 bases, with 14 bases left between them. Germline CDR1 reads LNHDA; CDR2 reads SQIVND (reference sequence). CDR3 amino acids: CASSQQADYYEQYF. DNA of the CDR3: TGTGCCAGTAGTCAACAGGCAGACTACTACGAGCAGTACTTC.

The J gene is TRBJ1-2, the V gene TRBV11-2; tentative D call: TRBD1 (5 bases). Germline V gene sequence: CDR1 SGHAT, CDR2 FQNNGV. This CDR3 comprises 12 residues. The germline V and J ends were trimmed by 5 bases and 8 bases, with 12 bases remaining between them. CDR3 sequence: CASSGRGWGYTF. The CDR3 DNA sequence: TGTGCCAGCAGCGGGAGGGGCTGGGGCTACACCTTC. The full variable domain, completed using reference TRBV11-2 and TRBJ1-2, is EAGVAQSPRYKIIEKRQSVAFWCNPISGHATLYWYQQILGQGPKLLIQFQNNGVVDDSQLPKDRFSAERLKGVDSTLKIQPAKLEDSAVYLCASSGRGWGYTFGSGTRLTVV.

This chain links TRBV3-1 (or the pseudogene TRBV3-2) with TRBJ1-1; D gene ambiguous. Germline V gives CDR1 LGHDT, CDR2 YNNKEL (reference sequence). CDR3 length equals 15 residues. Trimming cost V 0 bases and J 0 bases, with 8 bases left between them. The CDR3 sequence: CASSQDGTLNTEAFF. The DNA for the CDR3 is TGTGCCAGCAGCCAAGATGGAACCCTGAACACTGAAGCTTTCTTT.

J is TRBJ1-1 and V is TRBV7-9, with D possibly being TRBD1 (6 bases). Trimming cost V 3 bases and J 3 bases, with 8 bases left between them. The germline V gene encodes CDR1 SEHNR and CDR2 FQNEAQ (reference sequence). The length of the CDR3 is 13 residues. Here the CDR3 reads CASSFTGHTEAFF. DNA for the CDR3: TGTGCCAGCAGCTTTACAGGGCACACTGAAGCTTTCTTT.

The chain is built from TRBV6-5 and TRBJ1-4; 7 bases are shared with TRBD1. This CDR3 contains 14 residues. Trimming removed 7 bases from V and 3 bases from J; junction bases left unmatched: 5. Germline V gives CDR1 MNHEY, CDR2 SVGAGI. The chain's CDR3 is CASTLGQSNEKLFF. In DNA form, the CDR3 reads TGTGCCAGCACCCTGGGACAGTCTAATGAAAAACTGTTTTTT.

The V and J genes are TRBV5-1 and TRBJ2-2, with 7 nucleotides matching TRBD1. V trimming: 1 base; J trimming: 6 bases; junction bases outside the gene matches: 12. Germline V gene data show CDR1 as SGHRS and CDR2 as YFSETQ. The CDR3 covers 17 residues. The chain's CDR3 is CASSLLAQQGVAGELFF. CDR3 bases: TGCGCCAGCAGCTTGTTGGCCCAGCAGGGGGTGGCCGGGGAGCTGTTTTTT.

This clone showed up just once. CDR3 coding DNA: TGTGCCACTACTCAGGGGGCCGGCACAGATACGCAGTATTTT. This encodes CATTQGAGTDTQYF. The chain carries TRBV19 and TRBJ2-3, with 8 bases lining up with TRBD1. CDR1 and CDR2 (germline): LNHDA, SQIVND (reference sequence). This CDR3 comprises 14 residues. V was pared by 10 bases and J by 1 base, with 7 bases of the junction left unmatched.

V usage is TRBV11-2 and J usage is TRBJ1-4; 8 bases align to TRBD1. The CDR3 contains 17 residues. J gave up 14 bases and V 0 bases, and 17 bases lay outside the gene matches. The germline V gene encodes CDR1 SGHAT and CDR2 FQNNGV. Here the CDR3 DNA reads TGTGCCAGCAGCTTAGATGGTGACAGGGGTCCTCGGGTAGGGCTGTTTTTT. Amino acid sequence: CASSLDGDRGPRVGLFF.

The chain recombines TRBV6-1 with TRBJ1-4, with 7 positions matching TRBD1. This CDR3 is 16 amino acids long. With V trimmed by 4 bases and J by 10 bases, 15 bases remained unmatched. In germline, CDR1 is MNHNS, CDR2 SASEGT. The CDR3 protein is CASSATLGTVSVKLFF. The CDR3, as DNA: TGTGCCAGCAGTGCGACACTCGGGACAGTATCTGTAAAACTGTTTTTT.

The chain couples TRBV27 to TRBJ1-6; D gene unclear. V shed 3 bases and J shed 8 bases, with 14 bases lying between them. The germline V gene has CDR1 MNHEY and CDR2 SMNVEV (reference sequence). This CDR3 comprises 15 residues. The CDR3 DNA is TGTGCCAGCAGTTTTTTCGGGAATGTGGATTCACCCCTCCACTTT. Its protein product is CASSFFGNVDSPLHF.

The chain employs TRBV19 and TRBJ1-1; D call uncertain. Germline CDR1 LNHDA, CDR2 SQIVND (reference sequence). This CDR3 comprises 12 residues. The ends were cut back, 7 bases at V and 3 bases at J, with 9 bases in the middle. The CDR3 region is CASKEGYTEAFF. In DNA, the CDR3 is TGTGCCAGTAAGGAAGGGTACACTGAAGCTTTCTTT.

The V call is TRBV18, the J call TRBJ1-1, with a tentative D call TRBD1 (5 bases). Germline V gene data show CDR1 as KGHSH and CDR2 as LQKENI. V lost 3 bases and J lost 4, with 15 bases in between. The CDR3 is 15 residues long. Here the CDR3 DNA reads TGTGCCAGCTCACCCCCCTCAGGGAGGGGCACTGAAGCTTTCTTT. It translates to CASSPPSGRGTEAFF.

This chain connects TRBV3-1 (or the pseudogene TRBV3-2) to TRBJ1-1; D may be TRBD1 (6 bases). CDR3 length: 14 amino acids. Germline CDR1 LGHDT, CDR2 YNNKEL (reference sequence). V was shortened by 1 base and J by 5 bases, with 11 bases between the two germline ends. The CDR3, as DNA: TGTGCCAGCAGCCAAGGAGGGGGAGTGACTGAAGCTTTCTTT. This gives the protein CASSQGGGVTEAFF.

The genes are TRBV5-3 and TRBJ1-6; D unclear. TRBV5-3 is noted as an ORF with a role that remains uncertain. CDR3 size: 15 residues. The V gene lost 1 base and the J gene lost 8 bases, with 13 bases spanning the gap. CDR3 DNA sequence: TGTGCCAGAAGCTTGCTAGGGAATTTCTATTCACCCCTCCACTTT. Translation: CARSLLGNFYSPLHF.

This chain links TRBV7-2 with TRBJ1-1; D not resolved. The germline gives CDR1 SGHTA, CDR2 FQGNSA. V was clipped by 2 bases and J by 3 bases, with 7 bases between them. CDR3 size: 13 residues. The CDR3 loop reads CASSLNGYTEAFF. The CDR3 region has the DNA TGTGCCAGCAGCTTAAACGGTTACACTGAAGCTTTCTTT.

This chain links TRBV19 with TRBJ1-5; D uncertain. CDR3 size: 17 residues. Germline V gene data show CDR1 as LNHDA and CDR2 as SQIVND (reference sequence). The V end was cut by 6 bases, the J end by 6 bases, with 24 bases between. The CDR3 loop reads CASSLKGFPGNGQPQHF. CDR3 nucleotide sequence: TGTGCCAGTAGCCTTAAGGGCTTTCCGGGAAACGGTCAGCCCCAGCATTTT.

V usage is TRBV7-6 and J usage is TRBJ2-7; no definite D call. Germline CDR1 reads SGHVS; CDR2 reads FNYEAQ. The CDR3 sequence is 16 residues long. V gave up 2 bases and J gave up 2 bases, with 16 bases separating them. CDR3 sequence (DNA): TGTGCCAGCAGCTTATCAATCGGGCCCTCTCCCTACGAGCAGTACTTC. It specifies CASSLSIGPSPYEQYF.

This chain joins TRBV7-8 and TRBJ1-3; no clear D gene. This CDR3 contains 16 residues. Germline V gene sequence: CDR1 SGHVS, CDR2 FQNEAQ. Trimming took 1 base from V and 0 from J, leaving 10 bases between them. CDR3 DNA sequence: TGTGCCAGCAGCTTAGGGTTCCTCATCTCTGGAAACACCATATATTTT. Translated: CASSLGFLISGNTIYF.

The V gene is TRBV10-1, the J gene TRBJ2-5; 7 bases line up with TRBD1. The ends lost 6 bases at V and 1 base at J; junction bases unmatched: 5. This CDR3 is 14 amino acids long. Germline assignment: CDR1 WNHNN and CDR2 SYGVQD (reference sequence). The CDR3 DNA sequence: TGCGCCAGCAGCCGGGACAGATTCCAAGAGACCCAGTACTTC. Encoded protein: CASSRDRFQETQYF.

V is TRBV2 and J is TRBJ1-6; weak D call: TRBD1 (5 bases). The CDR3 is 15 residues long. V was shortened by 6 bases and J by 0 bases, with 9 bases between the two germline ends. CDR1 and CDR2 (germline): SNHLY, FYNNEI. Here the CDR3 reads CASRGESSYNSPLHF. The CDR3 nucleotides are TGTGCCAGCAGGGGGGAGAGCTCCTATAATTCACCCCTCCACTTT.

CDR3 in amino acids: CASSYRALKTNSPLHF. In DNA, the CDR3 is TGTGCCAGCAGTTACCGGGCCCTGAAGACCAATTCACCCCTCCACTTT. The V call is TRBV6-5, the J call TRBJ1-6; D is unresolved. Deletions cut 2 bases from V and 7 bases from J, with 15 bases between. Germline lookup yields CDR1 MNHEY and CDR2 SVGAGI. The CDR3 is made up of 16 amino acids.

V usage is TRBV11-2 and J usage is TRBJ1-1; D ambiguous. Looked up from germline, CDR1 is SGHAT and CDR2 is FQNNGV. Trimming cost V 3 bases and J 1 base, with 6 bases left between them. The CDR3 totals 13 residues. As DNA, the CDR3 is TGTGCCAGCAGCTTGAAACGGAACACTGAAGCTTTCTTT. It specifies CASSLKRNTEAFF.